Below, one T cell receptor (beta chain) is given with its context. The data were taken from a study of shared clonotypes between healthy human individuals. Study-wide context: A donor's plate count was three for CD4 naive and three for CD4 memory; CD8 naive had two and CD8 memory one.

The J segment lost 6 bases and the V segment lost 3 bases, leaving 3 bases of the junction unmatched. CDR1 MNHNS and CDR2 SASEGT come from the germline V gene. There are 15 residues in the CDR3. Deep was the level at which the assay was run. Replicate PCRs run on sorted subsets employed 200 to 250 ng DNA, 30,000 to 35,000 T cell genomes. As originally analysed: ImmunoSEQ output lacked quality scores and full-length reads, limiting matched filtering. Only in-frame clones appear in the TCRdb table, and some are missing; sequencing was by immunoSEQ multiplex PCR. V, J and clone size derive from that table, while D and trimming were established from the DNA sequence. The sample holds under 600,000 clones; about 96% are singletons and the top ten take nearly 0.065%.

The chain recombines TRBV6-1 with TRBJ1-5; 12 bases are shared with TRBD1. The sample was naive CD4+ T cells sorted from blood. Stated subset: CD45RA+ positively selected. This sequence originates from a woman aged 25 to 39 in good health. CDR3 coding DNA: TGTGCCAGCAGTGATGGGACAGGGGGCCTTCAGCCCCAGCATTTT. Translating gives CASSDGTGGLQPQHF.